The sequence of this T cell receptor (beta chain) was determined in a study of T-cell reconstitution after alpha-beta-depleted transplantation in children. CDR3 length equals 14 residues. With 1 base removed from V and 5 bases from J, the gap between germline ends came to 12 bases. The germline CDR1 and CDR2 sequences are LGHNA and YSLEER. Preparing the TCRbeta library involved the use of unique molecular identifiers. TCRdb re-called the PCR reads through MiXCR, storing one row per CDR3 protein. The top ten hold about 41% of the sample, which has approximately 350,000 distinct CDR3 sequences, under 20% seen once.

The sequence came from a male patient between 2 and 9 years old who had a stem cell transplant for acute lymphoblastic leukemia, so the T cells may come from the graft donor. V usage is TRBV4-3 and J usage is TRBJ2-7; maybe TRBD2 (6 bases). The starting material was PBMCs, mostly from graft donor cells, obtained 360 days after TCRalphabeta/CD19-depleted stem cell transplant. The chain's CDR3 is CASSQGLWTNEQYF. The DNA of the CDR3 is TGCGCCAGCAGCCAAGGGTTGTGGACTAACGAGCAGTACTTC.